This paragraph covers one T cell receptor beta chain sequence. Its antigen is still unknown. Presence of unique molecular identifiers characterized the TCR beta cDNA libraries. Input amounts of roughly 0.9 to 10 million T cells were used. These gave 500,000 or so cDNA molecules, so each molecule approximated one T cell. From the PCR reads, TCRdb called clonotypes with MiXCR, one entry per CDR3 protein. The sample has roughly 870,000 distinct CDR3 sequences, approximately 53% seen once. This sample was taken from a study of post-analysis software for immune sequencing data. Study-wide background: The disease courses spanned relapsing-remitting, secondary progressive and progressive-relapsing forms of multiple sclerosis.

The study, taken as a whole, reports: Under the F measure, samples that were prepared in one batch clustered strongly together. TRBV5-6, TRBV5-1 and TRBV20-1 belonged to a set of roughly five TRBV segments that were more frequent in patients than controls. Normalized Chao1 diversity was significantly lower in multiple sclerosis patients than in controls.

CDR1 SQVTM and CDR2 ANQGSEA come from the germline V gene. The ends were cut back, 5 bases at V and 1 base at J, with 9 bases in the middle. This CDR3 has 13 amino acids. The sample was blood. This chain uses TRBV29-1 with TRBJ1-5; tentatively, D is TRBD1 (6 bases). The source is a girl aged 10 to 17 with multiple sclerosis. The CDR3 bases are TGCAGCGTTCGAGGGGGGAGCAATCAGCCCCAGCATTTT. Amino acids: CSVRGGSNQPQHF.